This is a list of T cell receptor beta chains from one sample in a study of CD8 T cells in Susac syndrome. From the immunoSEQ multiplex PCR reads, TCRdb called clonotypes with MiXCR, one entry per CDR3 protein. The table lists 100,000 to 150,000 distinct CDR3 sequences, about 95% of them singletons. The sequenced material came from CD4+ T cells from PBMCs. These receptors were taken from a human donor in good health. Each CDR3 is given with its conserved first and last residue. Fields, in order: J gene, D gene, clone size, V gene, CDR3 DNA, CDR3 protein. A D gene is named only where the DNA matches it firmly. Clone size is given for some rows only: seen once, a few or many times, or a class if the clone is expanded.

j_gene: TRBJ2-1; d_gene: .; abundance: .; v_gene: TRBV29-1; CDR3nt: TGCAGCTCACTTCCCGGGAACAATGAGCAGTTCTTC; CDR3aa: CSSLPGNNEQFF
j_gene: TRBJ2-4; d_gene: .; abundance: .; v_gene: TRBV3-1; CDR3nt: TGTGCCAGCGGGGACGGAGGGATGGCCAAAAACATTCAGTACTTC; CDR3aa: CASGDGGMAKNIQYF
j_gene: TRBJ2-3; d_gene: TRBD2; abundance: .; v_gene: TRBV15; CDR3nt: TGTGCCACCAGCAGAGATAGGCTAGCGGGAGGGAAAAACACAGATACGCAGTATTTT; CDR3aa: CATSRDRLAGGKNTDTQYF
j_gene: TRBJ2-6; d_gene: .; abundance: .; v_gene: TRBV3-1; CDR3nt: TGTGCCAGCAGTCCCGCCCCTTATGTCCGCTCTGGGGCCAACGTCCTGACTTTC; CDR3aa: CASSPAPYVRSGANVLTF
j_gene: TRBJ1-2; d_gene: .; abundance: once; v_gene: TRBV7-9; CDR3nt: TGTGCCAGCAGCTTAGAGACAGGAGACATGAACTATGGCTACACCTTC; CDR3aa: CASSLETGDMNYGYTF
j_gene: TRBJ1-4; d_gene: .; abundance: .; v_gene: TRBV5-1; CDR3nt: TGCGCCAGCAGCGGCGGGGGGGCCCAACTATTATCAACTAATGAAAAACTGTTTTTT; CDR3aa: CASSGGGAQLLSTNEKLFF
j_gene: TRBJ2-1; d_gene: TRBD2; abundance: .; v_gene: TRBV3-1; CDR3nt: TGTGCCAGCAGCCAAGGGCTAGCGGGCTACAATGAGCAGTTCTTC; CDR3aa: CASSQGLAGYNEQFF
j_gene: TRBJ2-5; d_gene: .; abundance: .; v_gene: TRBV3-1; CDR3nt: TGTGCCAGCAGCCAAGGGAGCAGAGAGACCCAGTACTTC; CDR3aa: CASSQGSRETQYF
j_gene: TRBJ2-7; d_gene: TRBD1; abundance: .; v_gene: TRBV24-1; CDR3nt: TGTGCCACCAGTGATCCCAGGGGGCGCCGGGACGAGCAGTACTTC; CDR3aa: CATSDPRGRRDEQYF
j_gene: TRBJ2-7; d_gene: TRBD2; abundance: .; v_gene: TRBV5-1; CDR3nt: TGCGCCAGCAGCAAGACCGGGACTAGCTACGAGCAGTACTTC; CDR3aa: CASSKTGTSYEQYF